The TCR beta chain described here comes from a study of T cell changes during pregnancy in multiple sclerosis. The CDR3 is 14 residues long. Between the trimmed V and J ends, which lost 1 base and 4 bases, there was a span of 10 bases. CDR1 is MNHNS, CDR2 SASEGT, per germline. The table came from immunoSEQ multiplex PCR; TCRdb's copy has only in-frame clones and leaves some out. The table has more than 55,000 clones, 94% seen once; the top ten hold about 3%. This chain uses TRBV6-1 with TRBJ1-1; D remains ambiguous. The sequences come from CD8+ T cells from peripheral blood mononuclear cells, collected in the third trimester of pregnancy. The sequence was obtained from a female donor with multiple sclerosis, enrolled in a pregnancy study. The CDR3 DNA reads TGTGCCAGCAGTGAAGGGTTGGGCATCACTGAAGCTTTCTTT. Translation gives CASSEGLGITEAFF.